This TCR beta chain was profiled in a study of blood T cell repertoires in COVID-19. Looked up from germline, CDR1 is SGHKS and CDR2 is YYEKEE (reference sequence). J lost 1 base, V lost 4 bases, and 4 bases had no gene match. This CDR3 has 15 residues. The protocol was immunoSEQ multiplex PCR, while the TCRdb copy is restricted to in-frame clones and leaves out a portion. Of about 420,000 clones detected, about 90% appear once; the ten largest clones hold approximately 0.92%. The V and J genes are TRBV5-5 and TRBJ2-7; 11 nucleotides match TRBD1. Input material: peripheral blood. The receptor's source is a man younger than 35 with COVID-19, enrolled during active disease. The CDR3 loop is CASSPGTGGSYEQYF. CDR3 DNA: TGTGCCAGCAGCCCCGGGACAGGGGGATCCTACGAGCAGTACTTC. The full variable domain, its missing parts supplied by reference TRBV5-5 and TRBJ2-7, is DAGVTQSPTHLIKTRGQQVTLRCSPISGHKSVSWYQQVLGQGPQFIFQYYEKEERGRGNFPDRFSARQFPNYSSELNVNALLLGDSALYLCASSPGTGGSYEQYFGPGTRLTVT.